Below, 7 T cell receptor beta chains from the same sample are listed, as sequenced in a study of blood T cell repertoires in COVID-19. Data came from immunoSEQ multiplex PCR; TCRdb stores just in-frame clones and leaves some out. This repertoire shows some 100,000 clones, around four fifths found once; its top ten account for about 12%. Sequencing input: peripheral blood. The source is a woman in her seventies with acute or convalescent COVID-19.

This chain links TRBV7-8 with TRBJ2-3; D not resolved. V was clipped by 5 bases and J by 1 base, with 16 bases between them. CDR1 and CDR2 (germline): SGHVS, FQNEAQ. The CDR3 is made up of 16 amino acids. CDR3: CASSPTRVRRTDTQYF. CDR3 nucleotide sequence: TGTGCCAGCAGCCCTACCCGGGTTCGCCGCACAGATACGCAGTATTTT.

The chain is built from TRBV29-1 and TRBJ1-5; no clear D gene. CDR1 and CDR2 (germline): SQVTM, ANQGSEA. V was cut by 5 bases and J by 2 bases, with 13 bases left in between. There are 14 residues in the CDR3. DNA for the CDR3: TGCAGCGTTTCACTCGGGAGTGGCAATCAGCCCCAGCATTTT. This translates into CSVSLGSGNQPQHF.

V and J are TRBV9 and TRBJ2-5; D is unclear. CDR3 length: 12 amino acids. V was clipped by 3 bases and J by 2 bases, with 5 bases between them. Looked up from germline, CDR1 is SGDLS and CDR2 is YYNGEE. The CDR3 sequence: CASSDLQETQYF. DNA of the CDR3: TGTGCCAGCAGCGACTTGCAAGAGACCCAGTACTTC.

CDR3 sequence (DNA): TGTGCCACCTCCAGGCACAGCCCCGTTGGCTACACCTTC. Its translation: CATSRHSPVGYTF. This rearrangement joins TRBV19 to TRBJ1-2; no clear D gene. The germline gives CDR1 LNHDA, CDR2 SQIVND (reference sequence). This CDR3 has 13 residues. The ends were cut back, 10 bases at V and 7 bases at J, with 19 bases in the middle.

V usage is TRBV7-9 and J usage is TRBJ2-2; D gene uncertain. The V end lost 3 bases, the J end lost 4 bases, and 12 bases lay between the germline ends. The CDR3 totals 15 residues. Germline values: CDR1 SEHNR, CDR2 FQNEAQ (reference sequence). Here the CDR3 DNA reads TGTGCCAGCAGCTTCGTACCACTTCCCACCGGGGAGCTGTTTTTT. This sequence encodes CASSFVPLPTGELFF.

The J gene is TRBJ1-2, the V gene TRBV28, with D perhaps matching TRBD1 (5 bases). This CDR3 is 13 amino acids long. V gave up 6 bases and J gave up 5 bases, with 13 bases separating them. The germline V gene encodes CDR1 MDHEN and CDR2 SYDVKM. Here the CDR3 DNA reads TGTGCCAGCAGGGCCCAGGGTTATTATGGCTACACCTTC. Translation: CASRAQGYYGYTF.

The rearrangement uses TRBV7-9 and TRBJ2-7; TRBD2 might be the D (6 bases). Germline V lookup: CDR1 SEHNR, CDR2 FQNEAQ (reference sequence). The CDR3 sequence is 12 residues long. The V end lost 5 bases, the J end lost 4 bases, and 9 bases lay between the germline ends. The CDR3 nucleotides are TGTGCCAGCAGCCCCGCGGGGTACGAGCAGTACTTC. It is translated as CASSPAGYEQYF. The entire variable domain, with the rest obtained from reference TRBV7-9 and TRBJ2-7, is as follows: DTGVSQNPRHKITKRGQNVTFRCDPISEHNRLYWYRQTLGQGPEFLTYFQNEAQLEKSRLLSDRFSAERPKGSFSTLEIQRTEQGDSAMYLCASSPAGYEQYFGPGTRLTVT.